This T cell receptor (beta chain) comes out of a study of shared clonotypes between healthy human individuals. With 4 bases clipped from V and 5 bases from J, the junction kept 14 bases outside the gene matches. The CDR3 has 16 residues. The germline V gene has CDR1 WSHSY and CDR2 SAAADI. The data were produced by immunoSEQ multiplex PCR, yet TCRdb's version contains in-frame clones alone and is incomplete. The data show about 960,000 clones, roughly 72% seen once. The sequence was obtained from a man younger than 30 in good health. The chain uses TRBV10-2 and TRBJ2-7; 7 nucleotides match TRBD1. What was sequenced was memory CD4+ T cells sorted from blood. As for subset: CD45RA-negative fraction. CDR3 loop: CASSGQTGRSFHEQYF. CDR3 nucleotide sequence: TGCGCCAGCAGTGGTCAGACAGGGCGCAGTTTCCACGAGCAGTACTTC.